This T cell receptor beta chain was sequenced during a study of molecular identifiers for immune sequencing clone quantification. As previously described, bulk TCR libraries were made using listed TCR primers. TCRdb independently ran MiXCR on the PCR reads; one entry per CDR3 protein. This sample carries some 320,000 distinct CDR3 sequences, under 25% of them seen once, and the ten largest clones take approximately 0.74%. CDR3 length: 12 residues. V dropped 7 bases and J dropped 7 bases, with 11 bases sitting between them. A remark on this clonotype: Its antigen is currently unknown. Since a much larger clone is just one base distant, this may be a read error. Lacking the conserved final phenylalanine or tryptophan, this CDR3 likely reflects a read error.

Study observations and caveats: Spike-in Jurkat TCR RNA from a single cell reportedly registered among 900,000 to 1,000,000 naive cells.

The V and J genes are TRBV12-3 or TRBV12-4 and TRBJ2-1, with D possibly being TRBD2 (5 bases). The sequencing sample was made of naive CD8+ T cells from blood, with Jurkat cell RNA spiked in. Subset defined: FACS-sorted CD8+CD4-CCR7+CD45RA+ naive T cells. The receptor comes from a human donor in good health. Some libraries in this study had Jurkat cell RNA spiked in. The DNA of the CDR3 is TGTGCCAGCAACCCTGGCGGGAATGAGCAGTTCCTC. It is translated as CASNPGGNEQFL.